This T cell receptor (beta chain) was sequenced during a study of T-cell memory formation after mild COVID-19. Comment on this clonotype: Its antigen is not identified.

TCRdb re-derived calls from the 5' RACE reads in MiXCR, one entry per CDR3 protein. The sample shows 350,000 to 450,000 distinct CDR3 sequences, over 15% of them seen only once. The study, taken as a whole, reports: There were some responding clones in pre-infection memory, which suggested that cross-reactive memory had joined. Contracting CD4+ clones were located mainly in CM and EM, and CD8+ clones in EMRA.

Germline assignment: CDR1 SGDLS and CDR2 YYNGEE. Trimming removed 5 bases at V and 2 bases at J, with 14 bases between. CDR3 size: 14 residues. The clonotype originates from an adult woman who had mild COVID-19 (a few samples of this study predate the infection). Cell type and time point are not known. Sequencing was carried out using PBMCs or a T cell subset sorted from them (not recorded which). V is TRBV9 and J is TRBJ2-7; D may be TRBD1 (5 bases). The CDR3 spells CASSLTEWAYEQYF. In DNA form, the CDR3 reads TGTGCCAGCAGTTTGACAGAGTGGGCCTACGAGCAGTACTTC.